This T cell receptor beta chain is drawn from a study of T cell repertoires in cytomegalovirus infection. Study background: Both recently identified HLA-C-restricted and well-studied HLA-B-restricted CMV epitopes were used in the study. Indications came from public TCR beta signatures; they pointed to CMV infection and to a matching HLA type.

J was trimmed by 5 bases and V by 5 bases; bases with no gene match: 8. The CDR3 loop spans 16 amino acids. Germline values: CDR1 SGHVS, CDR2 FNYEAQ. Worth noting for this clonotype: Antigen: not known.

Study findings and constraints: In two of eight donors, the top clonotype was HLA-C-restricted CMV-specific. Identification of carriers of CMV plus the relevant HLA was achieved through cumulative public TCR beta family frequency.

TCRdb itself ran the reads through MiXCR, one entry per CDR3 protein. The sample records approximately 990,000 distinct CDR3 sequences, 30% to 40% being singletons. Here the sequenced sample was cultured CD8+ T cells from PBMCs, taken from culture after CMV antigen stimulation. This chain joins TRBV7-6 and TRBJ2-1, with 11 nucleotides matching TRBD2. This clonotype was obtained from a human donor in good health (CMV status not recorded). Some clones in this sample may be carry-over from other donors' samples. CDR3 in amino acids: CASSTLAGGLNNEQFF. CDR3 sequence (DNA): TGTGCCAGCAGCACCCTAGCGGGGGGCCTGAACAATGAGCAGTTCTTC. Filled out from reference TRBV7-6 and TRBJ2-1, the complete variable domain reads GAGVSQSPRYKVTKRGQDVALRCDPISGHVSLYWYRQALGQGPEFLTYFNYEAQQDKSGLPNDRFSAERPEGSISTLTIQRTEQRDSAMYRCASSTLAGGLNNEQFFGPGTRLTVL.